The 23 T cell receptor beta chains below come from one sample, sequenced in a study of T-cell memory formation after mild COVID-19. TCRdb called the 5' RACE reads again in MiXCR, with one record for every CDR3 protein. The table includes some 350,000 distinct CDR3 sequences, around 15% detected once. Specimen: PBMCs or a T cell subset sorted from them (not recorded which). These receptors were obtained from a man younger than 30 who had mild COVID-19 (a few samples of this study predate the infection). Cell type and time point are not known.

This clonotype was observed a handful of times. The V and J genes are TRBV7-8 and TRBJ2-3; the match to TRBD2 covers 9 bases. The CDR3 has 16 residues. Looked up from germline, CDR1 is SGHVS and CDR2 is FQNEAQ. Losses at the gene ends were 1 base for V and 3 bases for J; bases not matched to a gene: 5. The CDR3 DNA is TGTGCCAGCAGCTTAGAGAGGCTAGCGGGGACAGATACGCAGTATTTT. Protein: CASSLERLAGTDTQYF.

The chain uses TRBV29-1 and TRBJ2-3; the match to TRBD1 covers 9 bases. The CDR3 consists of 16 residues. The germline V gene encodes CDR1 SQVTM and CDR2 ANQGSEA. J gave up 2 bases and V 0 bases, and 6 bases lay outside the gene matches. CDR3 sequence (DNA): TGCAGCGTTGAAGAATCCGGACAGGGGTTCACAGATACGCAGTATTTT. It is translated as CSVEESGQGFTDTQYF.

This clonotype was seen many times. This chain links TRBV5-1 with TRBJ2-7, with D uncertain. With 2 bases removed from V and 0 bases from J, the gap between germline ends came to 9 bases. CDR1 and CDR2 (germline): SGHRS, YFSETQ. The CDR3 loop spans 14 amino acids. The CDR3 protein is CASSFDKTSYEQYF. The CDR3 bases are TGCGCCAGCAGCTTCGACAAAACCTCCTACGAGCAGTACTTC. The full variable domain, in which reference TRBV5-1 and TRBJ2-7 provide the parts outside the CDR3, is KAGVTQTPRYLIKTRGQQVTLSCSPISGHRSVSWYQQTPGQGLQFLFEYFSETQRNKGNFPGRFSGRQFSNSRSEMNVSTLELGDSALYLCASSFDKTSYEQYFGPGTRLTVT.

This clonotype was observed many times. This rearrangement joins TRBV11-2 to TRBJ2-2; perhaps D is TRBD1 or TRBD2 (5 bases each). This CDR3 has 16 amino acids. Per the germline V gene, CDR1 is SGHAT and CDR2 is FQNNGV. V lost 2 bases and J lost 5, with 15 bases in between. In DNA, the CDR3 is TGTGCCAGCAGCTTATCGGGGCACCCGGGGACCGGGGAGCTGTTTTTT. Translation: CASSLSGHPGTGELFF.

The chain links TRBV28 to TRBJ2-5; D gene ambiguous. Trimming cost V 2 bases and J 6 bases, with 16 bases left between them. This CDR3 contains 15 residues. CDR1 is MDHEN, CDR2 SYDVKM, per germline. The CDR3 loop is CASSLVASSRQTQYF. For the CDR3, the DNA is TGTGCCAGCAGTTTAGTCGCTAGTTCCCGGCAGACCCAGTACTTC.

This clonotype was seen only a few times. The V call is TRBV4-3, the J call TRBJ2-3; TRBD1 matches at 7 bases. The CDR3 has 18 amino acids. The trim removed 4 bases at V and 2 bases at J, leaving 15 bases unmatched. Germline V CDR1 and CDR2: LGHNA, YSLEER. The CDR3 is CASSPGTAIIPPTDTQYF. CDR3 sequence (DNA): TGCGCCAGCAGCCCTGGGACAGCTATTATCCCCCCCACAGATACGCAGTATTTT.

This clonotype was seen repeatedly, ten times or more. The rearrangement uses TRBV5-1 and TRBJ1-2, with 7 bases matching TRBD1. The junction had 13 bases not matched to a gene; V was cut back by 2 bases and J by 6 bases. The CDR3 is 16 amino acids. Germline CDR1 reads SGHRS; CDR2 reads YFSETQ. The CDR3 nucleotides read TGCGCCAGCAGCTTCGTAACAGGGGAAGGGGAGAATGGCTACACCTTC. It translates to CASSFVTGEGENGYTF.

This chain connects TRBV12-3 or TRBV12-4 to TRBJ2-3, with a possible D match to TRBD2 (5 bases). This CDR3 has 15 residues. With 6 bases removed from V and 1 base from J, the gap between germline ends came to 14 bases. The CDR3 loop reads CASRRGLLGTDTQYF. CDR3 sequence (DNA): TGTGCCAGCAGGAGAGGGTTATTGGGCACAGATACGCAGTATTTT.

The chain links TRBV5-5 to TRBJ2-1; D is uncertain. Trimming cost V 4 bases and J 10 bases, with 18 bases left between them. CDR3 size: 14 residues. Germline V gene sequence: CDR1 SGHKS, CDR2 YYEKEE (reference sequence). Here the CDR3 reads CASSPPPSEEEQFF. The CDR3 coding sequence is TGTGCCAGCAGCCCCCCGCCGAGCGAGGAGGAGCAGTTCTTC.

This clonotype has only a few counts. V is TRBV7-2 and J is TRBJ2-5; D remains ambiguous. Germline V gene sequence: CDR1 SGHTA, CDR2 FQGNSA. The CDR3 covers 14 residues. V lost 3 bases and J 1 base, leaving 9 bases between the germline ends. CDR3 DNA: TGTGCCAGCAGCTTCCAGACGGGCCAAGAGACCCAGTACTTC. It specifies CASSFQTGQETQYF.

This clonotype was observed a handful of times. The chain employs TRBV6-5 and TRBJ2-2; D is perhaps TRBD2 (6 bases). The CDR3 consists of 15 residues. Trimming removed 2 bases at V and 3 bases at J, with 10 bases between. Germline V lookup: CDR1 MNHEY, CDR2 SVGAGI. The CDR3, as DNA: TGTGCCAGCAGTTACGGTCCGGGGGACACCGGGGAGCTGTTTTTT. Protein product: CASSYGPGDTGELFF.

The chain couples TRBV5-1 to TRBJ1-1; D is unclear. The CDR3 runs to 14 residues. Between the trimmed V and J ends, which lost 9 bases and 3 bases, there was a span of 18 bases. Germline assignment: CDR1 SGHRS and CDR2 YFSETQ. Here the CDR3 DNA reads TGCGCCACCCTCCGGGCCCCGGAGGACACTGAAGCTTTCTTT. Encoded protein: CATLRAPEDTEAFF.

Written as DNA, the CDR3 is TGTGCCAGCAGCTACTTGGACATTGACACTGAAGCTTTCTTT. Its translation: CASSYLDIDTEAFF. The chain is built from TRBV7-2 and TRBJ1-1; tentatively, D is TRBD1 (5 bases). V was cut by 4 bases and J by 3 bases, with 12 bases left in between. This CDR3 spans 14 amino acids. Germline-derived CDR1 and CDR2 are SGHTA and FQGNSA.

This clonotype showed up just a few times. The J gene is TRBJ2-3, the V gene TRBV12-5; weak D call: TRBD1 (5 bases). V lost 7 bases to trimming and J lost 6 bases, with 17 bases between them. CDR3 size: 14 residues. The germline V gene encodes CDR1 LGHNT and CDR2 FRNRAP. CDR3 loop: CASALEYAGDTQYF. In DNA form, the CDR3 reads TGTGCTAGTGCTTTAGAGTACGCAGGGGATACGCAGTATTTT.

At least ten counts were recorded for this clonotype. The V and J genes are TRBV29-1 and TRBJ2-7; 9 bases line up with TRBD1. The germline CDR1 and CDR2 sequences are SQVTM and ANQGSEA. V shed 6 bases and J 6 bases; nucleotides not matched to a gene: 6. The CDR3 sequence is 12 residues long. The CDR3 protein is CSVVRDRAEQYF. The DNA of the CDR3 is TGCAGCGTAGTCCGGGACAGGGCCGAGCAGTACTTC.

The chain carries TRBV7-3 and TRBJ2-4; possibly TRBD2 for D (5 bases). Germline lookup yields CDR1 SGHTA and CDR2 FQGTGA. CDR3 length: 12 residues. Between the trimmed V and J ends, which lost 1 base and 9 bases, there was a span of 7 bases. As DNA, the CDR3 is TGTGCCAGCAGCTTAAGCGAGGGCATTCAGTACTTC. Amino acids: CASSLSEGIQYF. The whole variable domain, remainder taken from reference TRBV7-3 and TRBJ2-4, is GAGVSQTPSNKVTEKGKYVELRCDPISGHTALYWYRQSLGQGPEFLIYFQGTGAADDSGLPNDRFFAVRPEGSVSTLKIQRTERGDSAVYLCASSLSEGIQYFGAGTRLSVL.

This rearrangement joins TRBV15 to TRBJ2-7; D perhaps matches TRBD2 (7 bases). The CDR3 extends over 11 amino acids. V shed 9 bases and J shed 6 bases, with 12 bases lying between them. In germline, CDR1 is LNHNV, CDR2 YYDKDF (reference sequence). Here the CDR3 reads CATGEGGEQYV. The CDR3 nucleotides are TGTGCCACTGGGGAGGGGGGCGAGCAGTACGTC.

V gene TRBV10-3 combines with J gene TRBJ2-7; D not resolved. The CDR3 runs to 13 residues. CDR1 and CDR2 (germline): ENHRY, SYGVKD. Between the trimmed V and J ends, which lost 2 bases and 2 bases, there was a span of 7 bases. CDR3 sequence reads: CAISEGLAYEQYF. CDR3 DNA sequence: TGTGCCATCAGTGAGGGGCTAGCCTACGAGCAGTACTTC.

This clonotype turned up a few times. The V gene is TRBV20-1, the J gene TRBJ2-6; tentatively, D is TRBD2 (6 bases). The CDR3 covers 16 residues. Germline V gene sequence: CDR1 DFQATT, CDR2 SNEGSKA (reference sequence). The ends were cut back, 1 base at V and 7 bases at J, with 17 bases in the middle. CDR3 nucleotide sequence: TGCAGTGCTAGAGGGGGGGACGAGAAGGAAGCCAACGTCCTGACTTTC. The encoded protein is CSARGGDEKEANVLTF.

This rearrangement joins TRBV19 to TRBJ2-2; D possibly corresponds to TRBD2 (5 bases). Germline-derived CDR1 and CDR2 are LNHDA and SQIVND (reference sequence). The CDR3 contains 17 residues. Trimming stripped 7 bases from V and 0 bases from J, with 18 bases between. CDR3 residues: CASMRRAGLPNTGELFF. The CDR3 DNA is TGTGCCAGTATGAGGCGGGCAGGCCTTCCGAACACCGGGGAGCTGTTTTTT.

There are a few counts of this clonotype. The rearrangement uses TRBV10-3 and TRBJ1-3; D gene unclear. Germline V gene sequence: CDR1 ENHRY, CDR2 SYGVKD. Trimming took 4 bases from V and 7 from J, leaving 20 bases between them. CDR3 length: 16 residues. Written as DNA, the CDR3 is TGTGCCATCAGTGTCGTGGGTGGCGGCCTCGGCAACACCATATATTTT. Its protein is CAISVVGGGLGNTIYF.

In its sample, this clonotype was seen many times. The CDR3 spells CASSLFYEQYV. CDR3 bases: TGTGCCAGCAGCTTATTCTACGAGCAGTACGTC. The chain carries TRBV7-2 and TRBJ2-7; the D is unclear. The V end lost 2 bases, the J end lost 3 bases, and 2 bases lay between the germline ends. The CDR3 is 11 amino acids. Germline V lookup: CDR1 SGHTA, CDR2 FQGNSA.

The V gene is TRBV5-1, the J gene TRBJ1-4; possibly TRBD1 for D (5 bases). This CDR3 region has 15 residues. Germline V gives CDR1 SGHRS, CDR2 YFSETQ. Trimming pared 4 bases from V and 1 base from J, leaving 11 bases between. CDR3 sequence reads: CASSTGTRTNEKLFF. Written as DNA, the CDR3 is TGCGCCAGCAGCACGGGGACTCGAACTAATGAAAAACTGTTTTTT.